The 26 T cell receptor beta chains listed next were all sequenced from one sample in a study of blood T cell repertoires in COVID-19. The repertoire was sequenced with immunoSEQ multiplex PCR; TCRdb's copy has only in-frame clones and lacks some. The sample lists 120,000 to 150,000 clones; approximately 83% were seen once. The source material was peripheral blood. The receptors here all came from a human donor in a cohort sampled during active COVID-19.

This clone was observed once. This rearrangement joins TRBV13 to TRBJ2-6; D call uncertain. CDR3 length: 16 amino acids. V was clipped by 8 bases and J by 3 bases, with 17 bases between them. The germline V gene has CDR1 PRHDT and CDR2 FYEKMQ (reference sequence). The CDR3 DNA follows: TGTGCCAGCTCGTACCGCCCGGTCGGTGGGGCCAACGTCCTGACTTTC. Protein product: CASSYRPVGGANVLTF.

Only a few counts were recorded for this clone. The gene calls are TRBV11-2 and TRBJ2-2, with D unresolved. The CDR3 is 15 residues long. Between the trimmed V and J ends, which lost 3 bases and 3 bases, there was a span of 11 bases. Germline CDR1 and CDR2: SGHAT and FQNNGV. DNA of the CDR3: TGTGCCAGCAGCTTTGGCCCAATGTACACCGGGGAGCTGTTTTTT. The encoded protein is CASSFGPMYTGELFF.

The chain uses TRBV7-2 and TRBJ1-3; TRBD1 agrees at 7 bases. The CDR3 sequence is 16 residues long. Germline-derived CDR1 and CDR2 are SGHTA and FQGNSA. V shed 3 bases and J 2 bases; nucleotides not matched to a gene: 7. The CDR3 sequence is CASSFRQGKAGNTIYF. Here the CDR3 DNA reads TGTGCCAGCAGCTTTAGACAGGGTAAAGCTGGAAACACCATATATTTT.

The CDR3 bases are TGTGCCAGCAGCCTCCGGGGGGCCCACCAAGAGACCCAGTACTTC. Protein product: CASSLRGAHQETQYF. The genes are TRBV3-1 (or the pseudogene TRBV3-2) and TRBJ2-5, with D possibly matching TRBD2 (7 bases). Germline V lookup: CDR1 LGHDT, CDR2 YNNKEL (reference sequence). The ends were cut back, 4 bases at V and 0 bases at J, with 12 bases in the middle. This CDR3 is 15 amino acids long.

This chain uses TRBV6-4 with TRBJ2-1; 14 nucleotides align to TRBD2. Germline-derived CDR1 and CDR2 are MRHNA and SNTAGT. The CDR3 has 15 residues. J lost 4 bases, V lost 5 bases, and 1 base had no gene match. DNA for the CDR3: TGTGCCAGCAGTCGACTAGCGGGGGGGTACAATGAGCAGTTCTTC. Encoded protein: CASSRLAGGYNEQFF.

Comment on this clone: Other DNA variants within this sample encode the same CDR3. This chain uses TRBV11-3 with TRBJ1-1; D is perhaps TRBD1 (6 bases). Germline loops: CDR1 SGHNT, CDR2 YENEEA. Trimming removed 1 base from V and 2 bases from J, with 8 bases in between. The CDR3 spans 14 residues. CDR3 sequence reads: CASSLGGPNTEAFF. Written as DNA, the CDR3 is TGTGCCAGCAGCTTAGGGGGGCCAAACACTGAAGCTTTCTTT.

This clone occurred a few times. V gene TRBV5-1 combines with J gene TRBJ2-7; D might be TRBD1 (6 bases). The CDR3 extends over 14 amino acids. The germline CDR1 and CDR2 sequences are SGHRS and YFSETQ. V dropped 7 bases and J dropped 3 bases, with 17 bases sitting between them. The DNA of the CDR3 is TGCGCCAGCCGCAACCCCAGGGGCAACTACGAGCAGTACTTC. It encodes CASRNPRGNYEQYF.

The chain carries TRBV13 and TRBJ1-1, with a possible D match to TRBD1 (5 bases). CDR3 length: 15 residues. The germline V gene encodes CDR1 PRHDT and CDR2 FYEKMQ (reference sequence). The V and J ends lost 5 bases and 7 bases respectively, with 20 bases between them. CDR3 nucleotide sequence: TGTGCCAGCAGCCCCCGGGGGTTGGGATTCAGTGAAGCTTTCTTT. Amino acid sequence: CASSPRGLGFSEAFF.

V is TRBV24-1 and J is TRBJ1-5, with unresolved D. The CDR3 extends over 14 amino acids. V was clipped by 7 bases and J by 5 bases, with 14 bases between them. From germline, CDR1 is KGHDR and CDR2 SFDVKD. The CDR3 loop is CATRARAGDQPQHF. CDR3 nucleotide sequence: TGTGCCACCAGGGCGCGCGCCGGGGATCAGCCCCAGCATTTT.

The chain carries TRBV7-9 and TRBJ1-1; D is ambiguous. This CDR3 has 15 residues. Germline V CDR1 and CDR2: SEHNR, FQNEAQ (reference sequence). V lost 0 bases to trimming and J lost 7 bases, with 15 bases between them. CDR3 amino acids: CASSLALSSGVEAFF. The CDR3 DNA is TGTGCCAGCAGCTTAGCCCTCAGCAGCGGTGTTGAAGCTTTCTTT.

The V call is TRBV24-1, the J call TRBJ2-1; 8 bases map to TRBD1. The CDR3 runs to 13 residues. Per germline, CDR1 KGHDR and CDR2 SFDVKD. V lost 4 bases, J lost 8 bases, and 3 bases stayed unmatched. In DNA form, the CDR3 reads TGTGCCACCAGTGACTGGACAGGGTATGAGCAGTTCTTC. This translates into CATSDWTGYEQFF.

The sample holds a few counts of this clone. The chain carries TRBV6-5 and TRBJ2-1, with 7 bases lining up with TRBD1. There are 15 residues in the CDR3. Looked up from germline, CDR1 is MNHEY and CDR2 is SVGAGI. The V gene end was trimmed by 7 bases and the J gene end by 7 bases; junction bases not matched to a gene: 13. The CDR3 here is CASILGQERRNEQFF. DNA of the CDR3: TGTGCCAGCATTTTAGGACAGGAAAGGAGGAATGAGCAGTTCTTC.

The chain is built from TRBV19 and TRBJ1-4; 8 bases match TRBD1. CDR3 length: 16 amino acids. The germline V gene has CDR1 LNHDA and CDR2 SQIVND (reference sequence). V shed 4 bases and J 0 bases; nucleotides not matched to a gene: 4. The CDR3 region is CASSRGTGATNEKLFF. The CDR3 coding sequence is TGTGCCAGTAGTAGAGGGACAGGCGCAACTAATGAAAAACTGTTTTTT.

The CDR3 loop is CASSLLGQGTDTQYF. The CDR3 DNA is TGTGCCAGCAGTTTATTGGGACAGGGCACAGATACGCAGTATTTT. V usage is TRBV28 and J usage is TRBJ2-3, with TRBD1 identical over 8 bases. Germline V gives CDR1 MDHEN, CDR2 SYDVKM. The V and J ends lost 1 base and 1 base, in that order; junction bases with no gene match: 1. The CDR3 extends over 15 amino acids.

V usage is TRBV5-4 and J usage is TRBJ1-6, with a possible D match to TRBD1 (6 bases). V lost 4 bases to trimming and J lost 7 bases, with 18 bases between them. From germline, CDR1 is SGHNT and CDR2 YYREEE (reference sequence). This CDR3 comprises 16 residues. CDR3 DNA: TGTGCCAGCAGCCCAACCGGGACATCTTGGAATTCACCCCTCCACTTT. This codes for CASSPTGTSWNSPLHF. Drawing the rest from reference TRBV5-4 and TRBJ1-6, the complete variable domain is ETGVTQSPTHLIKTRGQQVTLRCSSQSGHNTVSWYQQALGQGPQFIFQYYREEENGRGNFPPRFSGLQFPNYSSELNVNALELDDSALYLCASSPTGTSWNSPLHFGNGTRLTVT.

Concerning this clone itself: Other nucleotide sequences from this sample produce the same CDR3. The rearrangement links TRBV5-1 to TRBJ2-3; D is ambiguous. The CDR3 length is 15 residues. Germline V gene lookup returns CDR1 SGHRS and CDR2 YFSETQ. V was trimmed by 2 bases and J by 0 bases, leaving 10 bases between them. The CDR3: CASSLSYRSTDTQYF. CDR3 DNA: TGCGCCAGCAGCTTAAGCTACCGGAGCACAGATACGCAGTATTTT.

V gene TRBV5-6 combines with J gene TRBJ1-4, with TRBD1 matching 7 bases. Germline lookup yields CDR1 SGHDT and CDR2 YYEEEE. This CDR3 spans 14 amino acids. With V trimmed by 5 bases and J by 3 bases, 4 bases remained unmatched. The CDR3 is CASSRTGSNEKLFF. The CDR3 DNA reads as TGTGCCAGCAGTCGGACAGGTTCTAATGAAAAACTGTTTTTT.

The gene calls are TRBV14 and TRBJ1-1; D possibly corresponds to TRBD1 (6 bases). Germline V gives CDR1 SGHDN, CDR2 FVKESK. Trimming stripped 2 bases from V and 4 bases from J, with 17 bases between. The CDR3 covers 16 residues. The CDR3 spells CASSQFSGVSGTEAFF. CDR3 nucleotide sequence: TGTGCCAGCAGCCAATTCTCAGGGGTCTCAGGCACTGAAGCTTTCTTT.

This clone was observed a single time. This chain links TRBV5-4 with TRBJ1-6; 7 bases fit TRBD1. Germline CDR1 is SGHNT and CDR2 is YYREEE (reference sequence). The V gene end was trimmed by 0 bases and the J gene end by 9 bases; junction bases not matched to a gene: 6. The CDR3 spans 15 residues. CDR3 DNA sequence: TGTGCCAGCAGCTTGGGCCAGGGGGGAAGTTCACCCCTCCACTTT. Translation: CASSLGQGGSSPLHF.

This chain uses TRBV5-1 with TRBJ2-7; 7 bases agree with TRBD1. The CDR3 loop spans 13 amino acids. The junction had 8 bases not matched to a gene; V was cut back by 4 bases and J by 7 bases. In germline, CDR1 is SGHRS, CDR2 YFSETQ. In nucleotides, the CDR3 is TGCGCCAGCAGCCCTGGGACAGCTTGGGAGCAGTACTTC. Amino acids: CASSPGTAWEQYF.

The rearrangement uses TRBV7-9 and TRBJ1-5, with D maybe TRBD1 (5 bases). Between the trimmed V and J ends, which lost 4 bases and 4 bases, there was a span of 17 bases. CDR3 length equals 16 residues. From germline, CDR1 is SEHNR and CDR2 FQNEAQ (reference sequence). In DNA, the CDR3 is TGTGCCAGCAGCTCAACGCGGGACTTCCCGAATCAGCCCCAGCATTTT. It encodes CASSSTRDFPNQPQHF.

V is TRBV7-8 and J is TRBJ1-5; 7 positions match TRBD1. Germline V lookup: CDR1 SGHVS, CDR2 FQNEAQ. CDR3 length: 13 amino acids. Unmatched junction bases numbered 5, after V lost 6 bases and J lost 6 bases. In DNA, the CDR3 is TGTGCCAGCAGTGAGGGGGCGGGTCAGCCCCAGCATTTT. Protein sequence: CASSEGAGQPQHF.

This chain uses TRBV6-5 with TRBJ2-7; a possible D gene is TRBD1 (5 bases). The CDR3 spans 13 residues. The V gene's germline CDR1 is MNHEY and CDR2 SVGAGI. The germline V and J ends were trimmed by 6 bases and 3 bases, with 12 bases remaining between them. The DNA of the CDR3 is TGTGCCAGCAGCCGCTTAGACAGCTACGAGCAGTACTTC. Residues: CASSRLDSYEQYF.

The sample holds a few counts of this clone. The rearrangement joins TRBV7-8 to TRBJ1-6; TRBD1 matches at 7 bases. The CDR3 consists of 14 residues. The germline CDR1 and CDR2 sequences are SGHVS and FQNEAQ. With V trimmed by 5 bases and J by 7 bases, 5 bases remained unmatched. The CDR3 spells CASSRRDSNSPLHF. The CDR3 DNA is TGTGCCAGCAGCCGGCGGGACAGCAATTCACCCCTCCACTTT.

The chain has TRBV15 and TRBJ1-5; the D is unclear. The V gene's germline CDR1 is LNHNV and CDR2 YYDKDF (reference sequence). Trimming cost V 1 base and J 6 bases, with 16 bases left between them. The CDR3 has 16 amino acids. The CDR3 region is CATSRVPKTIGQPQHF. The CDR3 nucleotides are TGTGCCACCAGCAGAGTCCCCAAAACTATTGGTCAGCCCCAGCATTTT.

The chain employs TRBV14 and TRBJ2-1; the match to TRBD2 covers 7 bases. The germline V gene encodes CDR1 SGHDN and CDR2 FVKESK. V gave up 3 bases and J gave up 9 bases; unmatched junction bases: 5. The CDR3 loop spans 13 amino acids. CDR3 sequence reads: CASSQTREGEQFF. The CDR3 DNA reads as TGTGCCAGCAGCCAGACTAGGGAGGGTGAGCAGTTCTTC.